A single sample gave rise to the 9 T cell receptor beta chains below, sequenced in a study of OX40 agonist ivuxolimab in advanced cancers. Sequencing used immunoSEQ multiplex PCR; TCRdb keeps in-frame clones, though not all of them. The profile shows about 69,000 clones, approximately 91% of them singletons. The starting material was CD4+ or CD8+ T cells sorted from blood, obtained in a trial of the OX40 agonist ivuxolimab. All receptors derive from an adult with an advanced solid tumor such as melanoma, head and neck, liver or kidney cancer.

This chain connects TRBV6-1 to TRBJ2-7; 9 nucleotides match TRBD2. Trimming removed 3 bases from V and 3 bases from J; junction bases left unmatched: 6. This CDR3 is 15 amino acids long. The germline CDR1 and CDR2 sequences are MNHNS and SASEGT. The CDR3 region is CASSDLGTSSYEQYF. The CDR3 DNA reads TGTGCCAGCAGTGATTTAGGGACTAGCAGCTACGAGCAGTACTTC.

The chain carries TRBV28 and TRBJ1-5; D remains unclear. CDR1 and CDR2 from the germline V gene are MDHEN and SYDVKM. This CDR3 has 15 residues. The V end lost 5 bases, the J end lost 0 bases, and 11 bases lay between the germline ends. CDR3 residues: CASSPLGYSNQPQHF. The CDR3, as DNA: TGTGCCAGCAGTCCGCTGGGGTATAGCAATCAGCCCCAGCATTTT.

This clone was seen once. CDR3 in DNA: TGTGCCAGCAGGAGTGGGACAGGGGGAACGGCTGGAAACACCATATATTTT. Amino acids: CASRSGTGGTAGNTIYF. The chain carries TRBV2 and TRBJ1-3, with 11 bases identical to TRBD1. CDR1 is SNHLY and CDR2 is FYNNEI in the germline V gene. The CDR3 has 17 amino acids. V shed 6 bases and J 2 bases; nucleotides not matched to a gene: 9.

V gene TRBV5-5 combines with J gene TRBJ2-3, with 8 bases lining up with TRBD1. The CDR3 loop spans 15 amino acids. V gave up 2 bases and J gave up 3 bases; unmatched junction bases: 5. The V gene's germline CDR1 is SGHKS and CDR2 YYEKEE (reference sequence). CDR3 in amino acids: CASSLRDRYTDTQYF. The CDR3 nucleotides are TGTGCCAGCAGCTTAAGGGACAGGTATACAGATACGCAGTATTTT.

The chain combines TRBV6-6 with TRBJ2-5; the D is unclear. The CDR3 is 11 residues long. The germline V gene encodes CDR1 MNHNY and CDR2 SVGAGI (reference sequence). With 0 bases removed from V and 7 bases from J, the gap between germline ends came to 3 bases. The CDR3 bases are TGTGCCAGCAGTTACTCGGGGACCCAGTACTTC. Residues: CASSYSGTQYF.

The CDR3 protein is CASRTSIYEQYF. The CDR3 bases are TGTGCCAGCAGAACCTCAATCTACGAGCAGTACTTC. The chain employs TRBV6-5 and TRBJ2-7; unclear D gene. The CDR3 is 12 amino acids. Germline-derived CDR1 and CDR2 are MNHEY and SVGAGI. V lost 6 bases, J lost 3 bases, and 9 bases lay in between.

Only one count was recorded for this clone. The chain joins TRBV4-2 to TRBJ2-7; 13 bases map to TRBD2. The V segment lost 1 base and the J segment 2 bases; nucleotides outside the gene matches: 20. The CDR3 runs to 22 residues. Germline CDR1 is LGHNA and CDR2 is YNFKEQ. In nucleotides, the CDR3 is TGTGCCAGCAGCCAAGGGTCCAGACCCCCCGGGACTAGCGGGATCAACCCCTACGAGCAGTACTTC. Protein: CASSQGSRPPGTSGINPYEQYF.

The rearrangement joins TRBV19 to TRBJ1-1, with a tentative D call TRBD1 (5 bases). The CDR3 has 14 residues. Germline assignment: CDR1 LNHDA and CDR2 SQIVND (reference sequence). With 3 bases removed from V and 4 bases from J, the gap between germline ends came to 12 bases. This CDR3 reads CASSIPITGTEAFF. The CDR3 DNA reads TGTGCCAGTAGTATTCCTATAACAGGCACTGAAGCTTTCTTT.

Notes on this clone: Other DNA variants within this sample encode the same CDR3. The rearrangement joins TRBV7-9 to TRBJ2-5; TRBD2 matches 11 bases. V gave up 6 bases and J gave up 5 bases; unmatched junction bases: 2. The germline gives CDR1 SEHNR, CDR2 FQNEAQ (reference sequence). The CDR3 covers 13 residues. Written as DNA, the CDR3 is TGTGCCAGCAGGGTAGCGGGAGGGGAGACCCAGTACTTC. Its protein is CASRVAGGETQYF.